The present T cell receptor (beta chain) was sequenced within a study of blood T cell repertoires in COVID-19. Study in general: PBMCs, B-cell-depleted T cells, or T cells provided the cDNA or gDNA that made up the material.

This clone was found once. TCRdb keeps only in-frame clones here, not all; method: immunoSEQ multiplex PCR. Of about 94,000 clones in the sample, roughly 80% are singletons; the top ten hold under 20%. The CDR3 contains 15 residues. The V end was cut by 2 bases, the J end by 5 bases, with 17 bases between. The V gene's germline CDR1 is SGHDT and CDR2 YYEEEE. The material sequenced was peripheral blood. This rearrangement joins TRBV5-6 to TRBJ2-7; perhaps TRBD1 as D (6 bases). The sequence was obtained from a human donor in a cohort sampled during active COVID-19. For the CDR3, the DNA is TGTGCCAGCAGCTTCGTGGGGACAAGCCGCCACGAGCAGTACTTC. Residues: CASSFVGTSRHEQYF.